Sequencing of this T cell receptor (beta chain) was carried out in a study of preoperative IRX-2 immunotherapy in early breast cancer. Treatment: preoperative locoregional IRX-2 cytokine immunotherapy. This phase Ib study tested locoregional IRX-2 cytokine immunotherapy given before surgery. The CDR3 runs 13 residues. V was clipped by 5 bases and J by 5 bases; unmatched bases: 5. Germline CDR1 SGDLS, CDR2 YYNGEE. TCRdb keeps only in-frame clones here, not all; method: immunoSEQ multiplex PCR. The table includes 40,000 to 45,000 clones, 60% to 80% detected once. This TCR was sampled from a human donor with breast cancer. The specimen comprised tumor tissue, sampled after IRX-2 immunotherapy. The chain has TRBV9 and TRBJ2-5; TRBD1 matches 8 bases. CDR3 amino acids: CASSYTGGETQYF. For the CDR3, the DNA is TGTGCCAGCAGTTATACAGGGGGGGAGACCCAGTACTTC.